This T cell receptor beta chain was profiled in a study of CD8 T cells in ankylosing spondylitis (dated by TCRdb to about 2017). Study-wide context: T cell receptor beta repertoires were profiled in healthy donors and ankylosing spondylitis patients so that disease-linked TCR variants could be found. The full study cohort was made up of 25 ankylosing spondylitis patients and roughly 100 healthy donors. Peripheral blood samples were taken, and synovial fluid was additionally collected from ankylosing spondylitis patients.

The CDR3 sequence holds 14 residues, the cysteine and phenylalanine included. The kept DNA is CDR3 alone, 42 bases in frame from the first base. V trim: 10 bases; J trim: 2 bases; unmatched bases: 8. The CDR1 and CDR2 encoded by the germline V gene are ENHRY and SYGVKD. Sequencing was carried out with an Illumina HiSeq 2500. Quantitative 5'-RACE with molecular barcodes was the method used to prepare the TCR beta libraries. Regarding the original processing steps: A new computational method based on a probabilistic model of VDJ rearrangement was used to identify disease-linked TCR variants. The public reads were reprocessed in TCRdb via fastp at Q25 and MiXCR, keeping in-frame beta chains. Records with the same CDR3 protein are collapsed into one entry carrying the most frequent genes and DNA. The authors' filters were not applied to this entry. The sample profile shows about 270,000 distinct CDR3 sequences; roughly 32% of them were found once. The ten biggest clones cover roughly 4.2% of the sample.

As for this clonotype: Its recognized antigen is unknown. No qualities accompany the bases; no much larger clone lies one base away.

Findings and caveats that apply to the study as a whole: Blood from ankylosing spondylitis patients appeared to be characterized by a TCR beta motif composed of about eight highly homologous amino acid variants. The disease-linked clones were reported to be significantly enriched in matched synovial fluid samples from ankylosing spondylitis patients. The disease-linked clones had a CD8+ phenotype and were found at relatively low frequencies in peripheral blood. Some motif variants had previously been reported in the synovial fluid and blood of reactive arthritis patients, which suggests shared mechanisms of disease initiation.

The sample comprised blood, either unsorted or a sorted T cell fraction (not recorded which). The sequence derives from a male donor with ankylosing spondylitis or in good health (not recorded which). In this chain, TRBV10-3 is recombined with TRBJ2-7; 10 central bases correspond to TRBD1. The CDR3: CATTSGTGAYEQYF. The sequence in DNA is TGTGCCACCACCAGTGGGACAGGGGCCTACGAGCAGTACTTC.